The clone carrying this T cell receptor beta chain was seen many times. The authors extracted at least 6 micrograms of total RNA per sample. Sample-barcoded 5' priming and a J-beta primer mix drove a second PCR of roughly 6 to 12 cycles. TCRdb reprocessed the 5' RACE reads with MiXCR, giving one entry per CDR3 protein. The sample lists about 800,000 distinct CDR3 sequences, about 25% occurring once. These data are taken from a study of blood T cells in healthy people across ages. These data were also filed under a second study, of T cells of mothers and their children.

This sequence was found in a boy younger than 18 in good health. The material sequenced was blood.

The DNA for the CDR3 is TGCAGTGCCCAGTTGACGGACAGCTTCTCCTACGAGCAGTACTTC. Protein: CSAQLTDSFSYEQYF. The J gene is TRBJ2-7, the V gene TRBV20-1, with D maybe TRBD1 (6 bases). Germline V gene sequence: CDR1 DFQATT, CDR2 SNEGSKA (reference sequence). Trimming took off 6 bases at V and 0 bases at J, with 18 bases between the two ends. The CDR3 sequence is 15 residues long.